The 30 T cell receptor beta chains listed next were all sequenced from one sample in a study of control samples from healthy donors and cancer patients. Sequencing was performed with immunoSEQ multiplex PCR; in TCRdb, only in-frame clones are kept and a portion is missing. In the table there are some 80,000 clones, 85% to 95% of which are singletons. Sequenced material: blood. The receptors originated from a woman between 55 and 75 years old in good health.

This chain joins TRBV7-9 and TRBJ2-1, with D possibly being TRBD1 (6 bases). V was shortened by 6 bases and J by 2 bases, with 17 bases between the two germline ends. The V gene's germline CDR1 is SEHNR and CDR2 FQNEAQ (reference sequence). This CDR3 comprises 16 residues. CDR3 nucleotides: TGTGCCAGCAGTCACATCGACAGGACCCCCTACAATGAGCAGTTCTTC. Translation gives CASSHIDRTPYNEQFF.

This chain links TRBV6-2 or TRBV6-3 with TRBJ1-5; D is unclear. Germline lookup yields CDR1 MNHEY and CDR2 SVGEGT. The CDR3 loop spans 15 amino acids. V was pared by 6 bases and J by 0 bases, with 12 bases between. Written as DNA, the CDR3 is TGTGCCAGCAGCGAAGGAGTCTATAGCAATCAGCCCCAGCATTTT. Encoded protein: CASSEGVYSNQPQHF.

This CDR3 reads CASSLALNYEQYF. The CDR3 region has the DNA TGTGCCAGCAGCTTGGCTCTCAACTACGAGCAGTACTTC. V and J are TRBV5-4 and TRBJ2-7, with no clear D. The germline V gene encodes CDR1 SGHNT and CDR2 YYREEE (reference sequence). The CDR3 runs to 13 residues. The V end was cut by 0 bases, the J end by 3 bases, with 7 bases between.

V usage is TRBV30 and J usage is TRBJ1-3; unclear D gene. The germline CDR1 and CDR2 sequences are GTSNPN and SVGIG (reference sequence). V was shortened by 4 bases and J by 0 bases, with 13 bases between the two germline ends. This CDR3 region has 15 residues. The CDR3 nucleotides read TGTGCCTGGACTACCCCGCACCTCTCTGGAAACACCATATATTTT. Translating gives CAWTTPHLSGNTIYF.

The CDR3 bases are TGTGCCATCAGTCCACTAGTAGGGGGACCCAATGAGCAGTTCTTC. Translation: CAISPLVGGPNEQFF. V and J are TRBV10-3 and TRBJ2-1, with D perhaps matching TRBD1 (6 bases). V was pared by 5 bases and J by 6 bases, with 17 bases between. Germline-derived CDR1 and CDR2 are ENHRY and SYGVKD. This CDR3 spans 15 amino acids.

CDR3 region: CASSLLLSASYQETQYF. As DNA, the CDR3 is TGCGCCAGCAGTCTACTTCTGAGCGCGTCGTACCAAGAGACCCAGTACTTC. The gene calls are TRBV23-1 and TRBJ2-5; D is unresolved. TRBV23-1 is identified as an open reading frame with a role that is uncertain. V was cut by 4 bases and J by 0 bases, with 18 bases left in between. This CDR3 is built from 17 residues.

This chain links TRBV27 with TRBJ2-7; 7 bases fit TRBD1. With V trimmed by 3 bases and J by 4 bases, 3 bases remained unmatched. The CDR3 is 13 amino acids. Germline values: CDR1 MNHEY, CDR2 SMNVEV (reference sequence). The CDR3 is CASSFDRVYEQYF. The DNA of the CDR3 is TGTGCCAGCAGTTTCGACAGGGTGTACGAGCAGTACTTC.

The chain combines TRBV3-1 (or the pseudogene TRBV3-2) with TRBJ2-5; tentatively, D is TRBD2 (6 bases). The CDR3 extends over 19 amino acids. The V end was cut by 5 bases, the J end by 5 bases, with 30 bases between. CDR1 is LGHDT, CDR2 YNNKEL, per germline (reference sequence). CDR3 DNA sequence: TGTGCCAGCAGCTTCGCCCCCCGGGACTTCACCTCACCAAGGGAGACCCAGTACTTC. It codes for CASSFAPRDFTSPRETQYF.

V gene TRBV3-1 (or the pseudogene TRBV3-2) combines with J gene TRBJ2-3; 15 bases align to TRBD2. In germline, CDR1 is LGHDT, CDR2 YNNKEL (reference sequence). Losses at the gene ends were 5 bases for V and 0 bases for J; bases not matched to a gene: 9. The CDR3 loop spans 19 amino acids. The DNA of the CDR3 is TGTGCCAGCAGCTCCCACGGACTAGCGGGGGGGGCTAGCACAGATACGCAGTATTTT. Translated, it gives CASSSHGLAGGASTDTQYF.

Only a few counts were recorded for this clone. The chain links TRBV27 to TRBJ2-4; weak D call: TRBD1 (6 bases). V lost 5 bases to trimming and J lost 2 bases, with 16 bases between them. The CDR3 length is 16 residues. Germline loops: CDR1 MNHEY, CDR2 SMNVEV (reference sequence). CDR3 DNA sequence: TGTGCCAGCAGTCCACGACCAGGGGCGCCCAAAAACATTCAGTACTTC. Its translation is CASSPRPGAPKNIQYF.

The V call is TRBV19, the J call TRBJ1-2; no firm D call. V shed 4 bases and J shed 3 bases, with 12 bases lying between them. Germline CDR1 LNHDA, CDR2 SQIVND (reference sequence). The CDR3 contains 14 residues. Written as DNA, the CDR3 is TGTGCCAGTAGTACCATTCCGACGGACTATGGCTACACCTTC. This gives the protein CASSTIPTDYGYTF.

V is TRBV7-8 and J is TRBJ1-5, with D maybe TRBD1 (5 bases). V was trimmed by 1 base and J by 7 bases, leaving 14 bases between them. CDR1 and CDR2 from the germline V gene are SGHVS and FQNEAQ. This CDR3 has 15 residues. The CDR3 spells CASSLGPGTRQPQHF. The CDR3 DNA follows: TGTGCCAGCAGCTTAGGACCAGGGACTCGGCAGCCCCAGCATTTT.

The V gene is TRBV2, the J gene TRBJ2-3; the match to TRBD1 covers 8 bases. V lost 8 bases to trimming and J lost 3 bases; unmatched junction nucleotides: 7. This CDR3 is built from 14 residues. CDR1 and CDR2 (germline): SNHLY, FYNNEI. The CDR3 DNA sequence: TGTGCCAGCTCAGGACAGGGTCAAACAGATACGCAGTATTTT. As protein: CASSGQGQTDTQYF. Using reference TRBV2 and TRBJ2-3 for the parts outside the CDR3, the full variable domain is EPEVTQTPSHQVTQMGQEVILRCVPISNHLYFYWYRQILGQKVEFLVSFYNNEISEKSEIFDDQFSVERPDGSNFTLKIRSTKLEDSAMYFCASSGQGQTDTQYFGPGTRLTVL.

The chain uses TRBV12-3 or TRBV12-4 and TRBJ2-3; D tentatively reads TRBD1 or TRBD2 (5 bases each). V was shortened by 6 bases and J by 8 bases, with 12 bases between the two germline ends. The CDR3 extends over 12 amino acids. The CDR3, as DNA: TGTGCCAGCAGCTATACTAGGGGTACGCAGTATTTT. The encoded protein is CASSYTRGTQYF.

J is TRBJ2-5 and V is TRBV6-5; TRBD2 agrees at 11 bases. V trimming: 8 bases; J trimming: 2 bases; junction bases outside the gene matches: 4. In germline, CDR1 is MNHEY, CDR2 SVGAGI. The CDR3 runs 14 residues. CDR3 nucleotides: TGTGCCAGCCGGAGGACTAGCGGGCAAGAGACCCAGTACTTC. This gives the protein CASRRTSGQETQYF.

The chain uses TRBV6-6 and TRBJ2-5; D is possibly TRBD2 (6 bases). CDR1 MNHNY and CDR2 SVGAGI come from the germline V gene (reference sequence). There are 14 residues in the CDR3. V was cut by 2 bases and J by 7 bases, with 14 bases left in between. As DNA, the CDR3 is TGTGCCAGCAGTTACGTCGGGAGTCTTGGGACCCAGTACTTC. Amino acid sequence: CASSYVGSLGTQYF.

The CDR3 spells CASRWTGGASDTQYF. In DNA form, the CDR3 reads TGTGCCAGCAGGTGGACAGGGGGCGCGTCAGATACGCAGTATTTT. The chain uses TRBV28 and TRBJ2-3; 11 bases agree with TRBD1. CDR1 and CDR2 from the germline V gene are MDHEN and SYDVKM. The CDR3 is 15 residues long. V shed 6 bases, J shed 4 bases, and the junction held 6 bases outside the gene matches.

This sequence joins TRBV28 and TRBJ2-7, with 8 bases that match TRBD1. Per germline, CDR1 MDHEN and CDR2 SYDVKM. This CDR3 contains 15 residues. V was pared by 3 bases and J by 2 bases, with 6 bases of the junction left unmatched. The CDR3 DNA reads TGTGCCAGCAGTTTCGGGGACAGGCTTACCTACGAGCAGTACTTC. Translated: CASSFGDRLTYEQYF.

This chain links TRBV7-9 with TRBJ2-3; D ambiguous. The CDR3 runs to 14 residues. The V and J ends lost 7 bases and 3 bases respectively, with 14 bases between them. Germline loops: CDR1 SEHNR, CDR2 FQNEAQ (reference sequence). This CDR3 is CASMVLERTDTQYF. CDR3 DNA: TGTGCCAGCATGGTTTTAGAAAGAACAGATACGCAGTATTTT.

The chain links TRBV28 to TRBJ1-5, with TRBD1 identical over 7 bases. V shed 11 bases, J shed 2 bases, and the junction held 3 bases outside the gene matches. The germline CDR1 and CDR2 sequences are MDHEN and SYDVKM. The CDR3 has 12 residues. The CDR3 is CAGQGGNQPQHF. As DNA, the CDR3 is TGTGCCGGGCAGGGGGGCAATCAGCCCCAGCATTTT.

This clone occurred a few times. The chain joins TRBV6-5 to TRBJ2-3; D is ambiguous. Germline-derived CDR1 and CDR2 are MNHEY and SVGAGI. This CDR3 comprises 11 residues. Trimming left V 8 bases short and J 2 bases short, with 5 bases between. As DNA, the CDR3 is TGTGCCAGCGCTAACACAGATACGCAGTATTTT. This encodes CASANTDTQYF.

This clone was counted between two and nine times. The genes are TRBV19 and TRBJ2-1, with 7 bases fitting TRBD2. This CDR3 has 16 amino acids. Losses at the gene ends were 4 bases for V and 3 bases for J; bases not matched to a gene: 9. In germline, CDR1 is LNHDA, CDR2 SQIVND (reference sequence). Written as DNA, the CDR3 is TGTGCCAGTAGTACTCGAGGGAGCGGGATCTACAATGAGCAGTTCTTC. Translation gives CASSTRGSGIYNEQFF.

This rearrangement joins TRBV27 to TRBJ2-1, with 8 bases fitting TRBD2. CDR1 is MNHEY, CDR2 SMNVEV, per germline (reference sequence). V shed 3 bases, J shed 7 bases, and the junction held 8 bases outside the gene matches. CDR3 size: 15 residues. As DNA, the CDR3 is TGTGCCAGCAGTTTGAATGGCGGGAGGCTTAATGAGCAGTTCTTC. It codes for CASSLNGGRLNEQFF.

J is TRBJ1-5 and V is TRBV5-4; tentative D call: TRBD1 (5 bases). The CDR3 has 19 residues. Germline V gene sequence: CDR1 SGHNT, CDR2 YYREEE (reference sequence). The V end lost 7 bases, the J end lost 5 bases, and 31 bases lay between the germline ends. The DNA for the CDR3 is TGTGCCAGCTCTACTCGAACAACGTCAAACCAGGGTCTGGATCAGCCCCAGCATTTT. The encoded protein is CASSTRTTSNQGLDQPQHF. The complete variable domain, with remaining parts taken from reference TRBV5-4 and TRBJ1-5, reads ETGVTQSPTHLIKTRGQQVTLRCSSQSGHNTVSWYQQALGQGPQFIFQYYREEENGRGNFPPRFSGLQFPNYSSELNVNALELDDSALYLCASSTRTTSNQGLDQPQHFGDGTRLSIL.

The CDR3 DNA reads TGTGCCAGCAGAACTGTTGGGACTAGCGGGAGGCCCTCCTACGAGCAGTACTTC. As protein: CASRTVGTSGRPSYEQYF. The chain has TRBV28 and TRBJ2-7; TRBD2 matches at 15 bases. CDR3 length equals 18 residues. Per the germline V gene, CDR1 is MDHEN and CDR2 is SYDVKM. Trimming at V came to 6 bases and at J to 0 bases, leaving 9 bases not matched to a gene.

The chain is built from TRBV6-6 and TRBJ2-5, with D perhaps matching TRBD1 (5 bases). The ends were cut back, 6 bases at V and 4 bases at J, with 12 bases in the middle. Germline V CDR1 and CDR2: MNHNY, SVGAGI (reference sequence). The CDR3 spans 13 residues. The CDR3 region is CASRHDRRETQYF. CDR3 bases: TGTGCCAGCAGACACGACAGAAGAGAGACCCAGTACTTC.

The chain joins TRBV21-1 to TRBJ2-7; TRBD1 is taken as the D call from the table, unchecked against the DNA. TRBV21-1 is listed as a pseudogene. The CDR3 sequence is 11 residues long. The CDR3 DNA follows: TGTGCCAGCAGCGGGGACCGGGACACCTACTTC. Protein product: CASSGDRDTYF.

The J gene is TRBJ1-4, the V gene TRBV14; no clear D. CDR3 size: 13 residues. The V end lost 3 bases, the J end lost 6 bases, and 8 bases lay between the germline ends. Germline CDR1 reads SGHDN; CDR2 reads FVKESK. The CDR3 nucleotides are TGTGCCAGCAGCCAGGCAGGTGATGAAAAACTGTTTTTT. It yields the protein CASSQAGDEKLFF.

The table lists this clone with a few counts. The chain joins TRBV30 to TRBJ1-1; maybe TRBD1 (5 bases). Germline assignment: CDR1 GTSNPN and CDR2 SVGIG (reference sequence). V was cut by 2 bases and J by 5 bases, with 9 bases left in between. The CDR3 contains 12 residues. The CDR3 spells CAWSSGWTEAFF. CDR3 DNA sequence: TGTGCCTGGAGTTCAGGGTGGACTGAAGCTTTCTTT. Together with reference TRBV30 and TRBJ1-1, the CDR3 gives the full variable domain: SQTIHQWPATLVQPVGSPLSLECTVEGTSNPNLYWYRQAAGRGLQLLFYSVGIGQISSEVPQNLSASRPQDRQFILSSKKLLLSDSGFYLCAWSSGWTEAFFGQGTRLTVV.

The V and J genes are TRBV9 and TRBJ2-1; D may be TRBD2 (6 bases). The CDR3 totals 16 residues. Germline V gene data show CDR1 as SGDLS and CDR2 as YYNGEE. Between the trimmed V and J ends, which lost 0 bases and 6 bases, there was a span of 16 bases. The CDR3 bases are TGTGCCAGCAGCGTAGGATCCGGCGGGAAACGCAATGAGCAGTTCTTC. It is translated as CASSVGSGGKRNEQFF.